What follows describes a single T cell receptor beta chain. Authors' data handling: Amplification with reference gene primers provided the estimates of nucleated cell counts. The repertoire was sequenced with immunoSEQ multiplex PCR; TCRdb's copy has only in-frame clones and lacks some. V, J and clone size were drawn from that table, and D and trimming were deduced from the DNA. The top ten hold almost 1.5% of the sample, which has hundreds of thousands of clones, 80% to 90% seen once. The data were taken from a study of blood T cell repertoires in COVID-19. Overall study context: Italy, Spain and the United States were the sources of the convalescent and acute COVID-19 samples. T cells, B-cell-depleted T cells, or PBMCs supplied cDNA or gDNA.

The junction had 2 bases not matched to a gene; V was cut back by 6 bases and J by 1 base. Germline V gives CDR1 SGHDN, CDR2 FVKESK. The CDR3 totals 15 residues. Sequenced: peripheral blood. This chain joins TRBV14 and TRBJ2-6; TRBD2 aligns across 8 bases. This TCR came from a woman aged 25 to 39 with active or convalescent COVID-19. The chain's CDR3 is CASRRGGSGANVLTF. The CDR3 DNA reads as TGTGCCAGCAGACGGGGGGGTTCTGGGGCCAACGTCCTGACTTTC.